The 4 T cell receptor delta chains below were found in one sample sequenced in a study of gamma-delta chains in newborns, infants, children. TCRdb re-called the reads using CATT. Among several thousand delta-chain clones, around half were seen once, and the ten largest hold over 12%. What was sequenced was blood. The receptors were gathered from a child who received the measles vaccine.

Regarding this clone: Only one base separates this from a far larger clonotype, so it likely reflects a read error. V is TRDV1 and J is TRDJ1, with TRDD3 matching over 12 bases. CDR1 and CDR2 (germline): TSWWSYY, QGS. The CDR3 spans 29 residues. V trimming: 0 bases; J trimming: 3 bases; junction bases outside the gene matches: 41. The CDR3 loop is CALGELWPFLFNPGGYARGTARGSDKLIF. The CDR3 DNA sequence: TGTGCTCTTGGGGAACTTTGGCCGTTCCTTTTCAACCCTGGGGGATACGCGCGGGGTACCGCGCGGGGTTCCGATAAACTCATCTTT.

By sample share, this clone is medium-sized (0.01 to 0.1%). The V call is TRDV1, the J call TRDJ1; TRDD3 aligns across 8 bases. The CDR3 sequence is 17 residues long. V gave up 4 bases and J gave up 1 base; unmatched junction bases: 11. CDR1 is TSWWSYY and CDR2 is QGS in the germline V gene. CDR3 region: CALGARWGMIRTDKLIF. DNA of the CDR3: TGTGCTCTTGGGGCACGTTGGGGGATGATTCGCACCGATAAACTCATCTTT.

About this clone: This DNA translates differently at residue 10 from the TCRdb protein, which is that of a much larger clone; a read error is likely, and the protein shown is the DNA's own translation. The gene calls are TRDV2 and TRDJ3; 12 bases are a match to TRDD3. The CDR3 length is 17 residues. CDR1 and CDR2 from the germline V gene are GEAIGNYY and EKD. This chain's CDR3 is CACDTGGYSRDTRQMFF. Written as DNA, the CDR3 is TGTGCCTGTGATACTGGGGGATACTCCCGGGACACCCGACAGATGTTTTTC.

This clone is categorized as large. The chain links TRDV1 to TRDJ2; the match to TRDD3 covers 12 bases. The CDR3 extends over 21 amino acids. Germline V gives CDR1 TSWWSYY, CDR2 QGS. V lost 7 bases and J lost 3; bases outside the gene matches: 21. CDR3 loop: CALALTKYWGIPGGMTAQLFF. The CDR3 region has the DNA TGTGCTCTTGCTCTTACAAAGTACTGGGGGATACCGGGTGGGATGACAGCACAACTCTTCTTT.